This entry features one T cell receptor (beta chain) sequence. No antigen is known for it. There are no base qualities to consult, and no much larger clone falls within one base. Using the deep immunoSEQ assay, TCR CDR3 regions were amplified from genomic DNA by multiplex PCR. Extracted genomic DNA from each cell subset was distributed evenly across all wells of several immunoSEQ 96-well plates, and each plate was treated as a replicate. For sorted subsets, roughly 0.2 ug genomic DNA, equal to approximately 30,000 T cell genomes, was loaded into each replicate PCR. Purified libraries were measured with a Qubit 3.0 fluorometer, size-checked on a Bioanalyzer 2100, and measured again with the KAPA Library Quantification kit. Each immunoSEQ 96-well plate was sequenced on its own single-read 150-cycle Illumina NextSeq 550 flow cell. Per the source publication's procedure: Because the immunoSEQ output included only junctional sequences and no quality scores, the filtering could not be the same as the filtering used for full-length reads. To assign V/J genes and CDR3, sequences were annotated against IMGT germline references using PyIR, a Python wrapper for IgBLAST v1.9. Reads were filtered out if the reads had weak V/J assignments (E-value above 1e-6), no CDR3, stop codons, out-of-frame junctions, or ambiguous translated residues. V3J clonotypes were defined by identical inferred V gene, J gene, and CDR3 amino acid sequence. To compute the percentage overlap between repertoires, the number of shared unique clonotypes was divided by the size of the smaller repertoire. RTK rarefaction, the Chao1 estimator, and Recon v2.1 estimates of unobserved clonotypes were used to assess repertoire richness. Generation probabilities for all TCRbeta clonotypes obtained by the gDNA method from a handful of donors were computed using OLGA. TCRdb limited this immuneACCESS table to in-frame rearrangements with V and J called. A share of clones is missing; checked studies link under half to unresolved V genes, and the rest is unexplained. V and J calls and clone size are given by that table; D and trimming were obtained from the DNA. Present in this sample are 2 million to 2.5 million clones, 80% to 95% of which were seen just once. The ten largest clones add up to approximately 0.41% of the sample.

The cysteine opens and the phenylalanine closes a CDR3 of 17 amino acids. The retained sequence is limited to the CDR3, 51 bases, with the frame set at the first base. At the junction V is shortened by 4 bases and J by 1 base; bases outside the gene matches: 8. The germline V gene encodes CDR1 MGHRA and CDR2 YSYEKL. Donors were healthy HIV-negative adults with no recently reported acute infections or vaccinations. Every donor was a Caucasian adult living in Nashville, Tennessee, USA. CD4+ T cells were enriched by magnetic negative selection; naive cells were then positively selected on CD45RA, and the negative fraction formed the memory subset. Blood was collected by leukapheresis, and PBMCs were isolated by Ficoll-Histopaque density gradient centrifugation and then cryopreserved in liquid nitrogen vapor phase. Purity and quantity of every magnetically sorted T cell population were checked by analytical flow cytometry. Genomic DNA was isolated from every sorted fraction and measured by UV absorbance on a Nanodrop 2000c.

These data come from a study of shared clonotypes between healthy human individuals (dated by TCRdb to about 2020). For the study in its entirety: The cohort included three men and two women between 18 and 49 years of age. Leukapheresis yielded between about 0.8 and 8.9 billion PBMCs per donor. The study deeply sequenced blood TCR repertoires of five healthy adults to estimate repertoire size and the extent of clonotype sharing between individuals. For each donor, CD4 naive and CD4 memory were each run on three plates, CD8 naive on two plates, and CD8 memory on one plate. Different laboratories and diverse techniques were used to prepare libraries and sequence TCR repertoires, to increase sequencing depth and limit assay-specific biases.

Findings and caveats that apply to the study as a whole: Based on pairwise subsampling, the degree of clonotype sharing among donors was expected to be affected by sequencing depth. Rarefaction of sorted-subset datasets indicated incomplete sequencing despite the large sequencing depth. Only blood was sampled, and tissue TCR repertoires likely differ from those in blood. When several donors were compared, the shared fraction of clonotypes was about 5% for naive CD4, about 4% for naive CD8, roughly 2.5% for memory CD4, and less than 0.5% for memory CD8. Naive subsets generally had larger estimated clonotype richness than memory subsets. Compared with non-shared clonotypes, clonotypes shared by all four sorted-subset donors had higher generation probabilities. Because the study included only a small number of donors, the genetic and exposure-history diversity represented was limited.

The V and J segments used are TRBV4-1 and TRBJ2-5; 11 bases in between match TRBD2. The sequenced material came from naive CD4+ T cells from PBMCs. In the paper's terms, the cell subset or site label means: CD45RA+ positively selected. This clonotype was obtained from a man younger than 35 in good health. Some clones in this sample may be carry-over from other donors' samples. The CDR3 has the sequence CASSPLSGTSGQETQYF. The DNA reads TGCGCCAGCAGCCCACTTTCCGGGACTAGCGGCCAAGAGACCCAGTACTTC.